The 10 T cell receptor beta chains listed next were all sequenced from one sample in a study of OX40 agonist ivuxolimab in advanced cancers. Measured with immunoSEQ multiplex PCR; TCRdb has only the in-frame clones, and not every one. This sample has around 12,000 clones, with 65% to 80% found just once. The sequencing used CD4+ or CD8+ T cells sorted from blood, collected in a trial of the OX40 agonist ivuxolimab. The receptors here all came from an adult with an advanced solid tumor such as melanoma, head and neck, liver or kidney cancer.

This chain connects TRBV27 to TRBJ1-5; tentative D call: TRBD1 (5 bases). V was pared by 4 bases and J by 2 bases, with 9 bases between. CDR1 is MNHEY and CDR2 is SMNVEV in the germline V gene (reference sequence). The CDR3 totals 14 residues. CDR3 sequence reads: CASSWGGGNQPQHF. DNA of the CDR3: TGTGCCAGCAGTTGGGGAGGGGGCAATCAGCCCCAGCATTTT.

The V and J genes are TRBV10-3 and TRBJ1-1, with D perhaps matching TRBD1 (5 bases). V was pared by 3 bases and J by 6 bases, with 8 bases between. CDR1 and CDR2 from the germline V gene are ENHRY and SYGVKD. There are 12 residues in the CDR3. The chain's CDR3 is CAISDAGPEAFF. CDR3 coding DNA: TGTGCCATCAGTGATGCAGGGCCTGAAGCTTTCTTT.

The rearrangement links TRBV5-1 to TRBJ2-7, with 8 positions matching TRBD2. The trim removed 4 bases at V and 5 bases at J, leaving 11 bases unmatched. This CDR3 is 15 amino acids long. Per the germline V gene, CDR1 is SGHRS and CDR2 is YFSETQ. The CDR3 spells CASSMPSGGADEQYF. In DNA form, the CDR3 reads TGCGCCAGCAGCATGCCAAGCGGGGGCGCCGACGAGCAGTACTTC.

This clone has just a few counts. The V call is TRBV6-1, the J call TRBJ2-7; 11 positions agree with TRBD1. V lost 4 bases to trimming and J lost 6 bases; unmatched junction nucleotides: 8. Germline lookup yields CDR1 MNHNS and CDR2 SASEGT. This CDR3 has 15 residues. The chain's CDR3 is CASSVAGTGGSEQYF. For the CDR3, the DNA is TGTGCCAGCAGTGTGGCCGGGACAGGGGGGAGCGAGCAGTACTTC.

This chain joins TRBV21-1 and TRBJ1-1. TRBV21-1 is described as a pseudogene. The CDR3 length is 15 residues. The CDR3 DNA follows: TGTGCCAGCAGGCATCTCCGGGGGGGGGACACTGAAGCTTTCTTT. This translates into CASRHLRGGDTEAFF.

This chain links TRBV4-1 with TRBJ1-3; TRBD1 is a possible D gene (6 bases). This CDR3 is 14 amino acids long. From germline, CDR1 is MGHRA and CDR2 YSYEKL. The V gene lost 4 bases and the J gene lost 3 bases, with 10 bases spanning the gap. The CDR3 DNA reads TGCGCCAGCAGCCCGGACAGTTTTGGAAACACCATATATTTT. Translating gives CASSPDSFGNTIYF.

This clone was recorded only once. The chain joins TRBV2 to TRBJ1-6; no reliable D call. Germline V lookup: CDR1 SNHLY, CDR2 FYNNEI. V lost 2 bases and J 5 bases, leaving 10 bases between the germline ends. This CDR3 spans 15 amino acids. CDR3 sequence (DNA): TGTGCCAGCAGTGAATGGGGTTCCGATAATTCACCCCTCCACTTT. Amino acids: CASSEWGSDNSPLHF.

This clone was seen only once. This chain uses TRBV6-1 with TRBJ2-1; 9 positions match TRBD1. This CDR3 contains 17 residues. V lost 0 bases and J lost 6; bases outside the gene matches: 9. The germline V gene encodes CDR1 MNHNS and CDR2 SASEGT. CDR3 in DNA: TGTGCCAGCAGTGAAGCTGGCGGGACAGGGTGGGGCAATGAGCAGTTCTTC. Protein: CASSEAGGTGWGNEQFF.

This clone was counted only a few times. The rearrangement uses TRBV6-1 and TRBJ1-2, with 8 bases aligning to TRBD1. V shed 2 bases, J shed 5 bases, and the junction held 4 bases outside the gene matches. The germline gives CDR1 MNHNS, CDR2 SASEGT. The CDR3 length is 14 residues. DNA of the CDR3: TGTGCCAGCAGTGAAAGGGGGACAGGTTATGGCTACACCTTC. The encoded protein is CASSERGTGYGYTF.

The chain joins TRBV2 to TRBJ1-2; 9 positions agree with TRBD1. The V gene's germline CDR1 is SNHLY and CDR2 FYNNEI. Trimming at V came to 6 bases and at J to 7 bases, leaving 18 bases not matched to a gene. The CDR3 spans 17 residues. CDR3 bases: TGTGCCAGCAGCGAACTAGGGACAGGGTTTAGAAGTGGTGGCTACACCTTC. The encoded protein is CASSELGTGFRSGGYTF.